This TCR beta chain was obtained from a study of T cell changes during pregnancy in multiple sclerosis. The protocol was immunoSEQ multiplex PCR, while the TCRdb copy is restricted to in-frame clones and leaves out a portion. The table lists about 80,000 clones, about 91% of them singletons. The sequences come from peripheral blood, collected before pregnancy. The sequence was collected from a female donor with multiple sclerosis, enrolled in a pregnancy study.

DNA of the CDR3: TGTGCCATCAGTCTTACTAGCGGGAGCGCCCAAGAGACCCAGTACTTC. This sequence encodes CAISLTSGSAQETQYF. The gene calls are TRBV10-3 and TRBJ2-5, with 11 bases fitting TRBD2. V shed 5 bases, J shed 1 base, and the junction held 6 bases outside the gene matches. Looked up from germline, CDR1 is ENHRY and CDR2 is SYGVKD. This CDR3 has 16 residues.